This paragraph reports one TCR beta chain. Its cognate antigen is unknown. The V gene end was trimmed by 8 bases and the J gene end by 6 bases; junction bases not matched to a gene: 12. Germline loops: CDR1 SEHNR, CDR2 FQNEAQ (reference sequence). The CDR3 spans 16 residues. This record comes from a study of shared clonotypes between healthy human individuals. At the level of the study: Each donor's CD8 memory used one plate, CD8 naive two, each CD4 subset three. Study observations and caveats: Compared with memory subsets, naive subsets generally had larger estimated richness. Rarefaction indicated that sorted-subset sequencing remained incomplete although depth was large.

Naive CD8 cells lacked CD45RO, underwent positive selection for CCR7 and left out terminally differentiated effector memory CD45RA+ cells. TCRdb keeps only in-frame clones here, not all; method: immunoSEQ multiplex PCR. The sample gives some 2.1 million clones, 93% of which show up once; around 1.8% is in the top ten. The origin of this receptor is a man aged 18 to 30 in good health. Some clones in this sample may be carry-over from other donors' samples. The sequenced sample consisted of naive CD8+ T cells from PBMCs. The chain is built from TRBV7-9 and TRBJ2-3; the match to TRBD2 covers 12 bases. Here the CDR3 DNA reads TGTGCCAGCCTAAGGGGGACTAGCGGGTCGTTGGATACGCAGTATTTT. Its translation is CASLRGTSGSLDTQYF.